Listed below are T cell receptor beta chains from one sample, sequenced in a study of early T cells in non-severe SARS-CoV-2 infection. MiXCR was run by TCRdb on the 5' RACE reads, yielding one entry per CDR3 protein. The table includes 80,000 to 100,000 distinct CDR3 sequences, 8% to 13% detected once. The specimen was whole blood, collected at baseline. These receptors came from an adult who was a healthcare worker with PCR-confirmed SARS-CoV-2 infection or an uninfected control (not recorded which). Each CDR3 is given with its conserved first and last residue. D genes are given only for firm matches. The size entry is marked missing in some rows and otherwise reads once, few, many or a size class.

j_call | d_call | v_call | clone_size | cdr3_aa
TRBJ2-1 | . | TRBV18 | few | CASSRAPGRGSEYNEQFF
TRBJ1-1 | . | TRBV29-1 | many | CSVVIFGQLNTEAFF
TRBJ2-1 | TRBD1 | TRBV3-1 | . | CASSQGQGEQFF
TRBJ2-5 | . | TRBV5-1 | few | CASKVARGQETQYF
TRBJ1-1 | . | TRBV12-3/TRBV12-4 | few | CASSTGAGSEAFF
TRBJ2-7 | . | TRBV10-3 | once | CAIRWDWNRYEQYF
TRBJ2-7 | TRBD2 | TRBV7-6 | many | CASSLDTGGEVYEQYF
TRBJ2-1 | . | TRBV28 | few | CASSLLAEQFF
TRBJ2-3 | TRBD2 | TRBV11-1 | . | CASSLGLAGALADTQYF
TRBJ2-1 | . | TRBV7-9 | many | CASSQAGVNEQFF
TRBJ1-6 | . | TRBV5-5 | many | CASSLGTTTNSPLHF
TRBJ2-3 | TRBD2 | TRBV6-1 | . | CASSEVSSGGPLPSTDTQYF
TRBJ2-5 | . | TRBV7-2 | few | CASSQDWDFQETQYF
TRBJ1-4 | TRBD1 | TRBV3-1 | . | CASSQGQGGGKLFF
TRBJ1-2 | TRBD1 | TRBV5-6 | few | CASSWDVGTGDYGYTF
TRBJ1-2 | . | TRBV2 | many | CASSTGNGYTF
TRBJ1-2 | . | TRBV7-9 | . | CASEKTNYGYTF
TRBJ2-1 | . | TRBV20-1 | . | CSARFSGGIYNEQFF
TRBJ1-3 | . | TRBV3-1 | many | CASSQTYSGNTIYF
TRBJ2-7 | TRBD2 | TRBV6-6 | . | CASSYYSSGGYEQYF
TRBJ1-2 | . | TRBV7-8 | many | CASSPGGVLGYTF
TRBJ2-2 | TRBD1 | TRBV7-9 | many | CASSLRGLDTGELFF
TRBJ2-1 | . | TRBV7-3 | few | CASSLEGPYNEQFF
TRBJ2-1 | TRBD2 | TRBV11-2 | . | CASSLVLRGSAGDRYNEQFF
TRBJ2-3 | TRBD2 | TRBV29-1 | . | CSAQAGVRDTQYF
TRBJ2-3 | . | TRBV7-6 | many | CASSLDVADTQYF